These 17 T cell receptor beta chains were sequenced from one sample in a study of T cell responses to AZD1222 COVID-19 vaccine. Assay: immunoSEQ multiplex PCR; the TCRdb copy retains only in-frame clones and omits some. The sample records about 120,000 clones, just over 90% being singletons. Material: peripheral blood, obtained on day 0 of AZD1222 vaccination. The receptors here all came from an adult in good health.

This clone was detected only once. The chain employs TRBV10-2 and TRBJ1-1; 8 nucleotides agree with TRBD1. With V trimmed by 5 bases and J by 0 bases, 5 bases remained unmatched. The CDR3 spans 15 residues. The germline CDR1 and CDR2 sequences are WSHSY and SAAADI. The CDR3 coding sequence is TGCGCCAGCAGTCCCGGGACAGGTTTGAACACTGAAGCTTTCTTT. Translation gives CASSPGTGLNTEAFF.

This rearrangement joins TRBV19 to TRBJ2-1, with a tentative D call TRBD1 (5 bases). V dropped 3 bases and J dropped 7 bases, with 16 bases sitting between them. CDR3 size: 15 residues. Per germline, CDR1 LNHDA and CDR2 SQIVND (reference sequence). The CDR3 DNA sequence: TGTGCCAGTAGTATTTCTCTCGGGCAGGGAAATGAGCAGTTCTTC. As protein: CASSISLGQGNEQFF.

For this clone: Other nucleotide sequences in the sample specify the same CDR3. The chain combines TRBV10-3 with TRBJ1-2; 10 bases are a match to TRBD1. CDR1 ENHRY and CDR2 SYGVKD come from the germline V gene. The CDR3 sequence is 15 residues long. Trimming took 0 bases from V and 4 from J; bases not matched to a gene: 2. The CDR3 nucleotides are TGTGCCATCAGTGAGTCGGGACAGGGGCTCTATGGCTACACCTTC. Its translation is CAISESGQGLYGYTF.

The V gene is TRBV7-8, the J gene TRBJ2-3; D remains ambiguous. V was pared by 2 bases and J by 1 base, with 13 bases between. The germline CDR1 and CDR2 sequences are SGHVS and FQNEAQ. The CDR3 contains 16 residues. CDR3 DNA sequence: TGTGCCAGCAGCTTAAGGGCTCTTGGTGGCACAGATACGCAGTATTTT. Translated, it gives CASSLRALGGTDTQYF.

The gene calls are TRBV2 and TRBJ2-5; a weak D match, TRBD1 (6 bases). The CDR3 has 12 amino acids. Trimming took off 6 bases at V and 4 bases at J, with 9 bases between the two ends. Germline V gene sequence: CDR1 SNHLY, CDR2 FYNNEI. As DNA, the CDR3 is TGTGCCAGCAGCAGGGGCCGAGAGACCCAGTACTTC. Its translation is CASSRGRETQYF.

This clone was observed once. The chain carries TRBV27 and TRBJ1-6; 9 nucleotides match TRBD1. Germline CDR1 and CDR2: MNHEY and SMNVEV (reference sequence). CDR3 length: 15 amino acids. Losses at the gene ends were 3 bases for V and 6 bases for J; bases not matched to a gene: 3. CDR3 region: CASSLGQGINSPLHF. As DNA, the CDR3 is TGTGCCAGCAGTTTGGGACAGGGCATTAATTCACCCCTCCACTTT.

The chain has TRBV19 and TRBJ2-1; the match to TRBD2 covers 12 bases. Trimming at V came to 6 bases and at J to 0 bases, leaving 6 bases not matched to a gene. The CDR3 sequence is 17 residues long. Germline CDR1 is LNHDA and CDR2 is SQIVND (reference sequence). The CDR3: CASSPTSGRNSYNEQFF. The CDR3 DNA reads as TGTGCCAGTAGCCCGACTAGCGGGAGAAACTCCTACAATGAGCAGTTCTTC.

The chain joins TRBV27 to TRBJ1-1, with no clear D. The V gene lost 5 bases and the J gene lost 1 base, with 11 bases spanning the gap. CDR1 and CDR2 (germline): MNHEY, SMNVEV (reference sequence). There are 14 residues in the CDR3. The CDR3 bases are TGTGCCAGCAGTCCGATCGACACGAACACTGAAGCTTTCTTT. It encodes CASSPIDTNTEAFF.

This chain uses TRBV19 with TRBJ1-2, with TRBD1 identical over 9 bases. The germline gives CDR1 LNHDA, CDR2 SQIVND (reference sequence). The CDR3 is 14 amino acids. V gave up 7 bases and J gave up 4 bases; unmatched junction bases: 7. The CDR3 spells CASNPDRGIYGYTF. The CDR3 coding sequence is TGTGCCAGTAACCCAGACAGGGGGATCTATGGCTACACCTTC.

This chain connects TRBV30 to TRBJ1-1, with no clear D. The CDR3 has 14 residues. Germline assignment: CDR1 GTSNPN and CDR2 SVGIG (reference sequence). Deletions cut 0 bases from V and 6 bases from J, with 14 bases between. CDR3 sequence: CAWSVRVSRSEAFF. The CDR3 DNA sequence: TGTGCCTGGAGTGTACGGGTTTCGAGGTCTGAAGCTTTCTTT.

This clone came up once. This sequence joins TRBV15 and TRBJ1-4; 8 nucleotides line up with TRBD1. This CDR3 has 15 amino acids. V gave up 3 bases and J gave up 8 bases; unmatched junction bases: 8. Germline V gene lookup returns CDR1 LNHNV and CDR2 YYDKDF (reference sequence). As DNA, the CDR3 is TGTGCCACCAGCAGTGCCGGACAGGGAAGCGAAAAACTGTTTTTT. Translated: CATSSAGQGSEKLFF.

The CDR3 DNA reads TGTGCCAGCAGTTACACCACTAACTATGGCTACACCTTC. This gives the protein CASSYTTNYGYTF. V gene TRBV6-5 combines with J gene TRBJ1-2; unclear D gene. The CDR3 is 13 residues long. V lost 2 bases, J lost 0 bases, and 4 bases lay in between. Germline loops: CDR1 MNHEY, CDR2 SVGAGI.

The chain combines TRBV6-5 with TRBJ1-1, with D uncertain. V was clipped by 0 bases and J by 5 bases, with 4 bases between them. The germline CDR1 and CDR2 sequences are MNHEY and SVGAGI. The CDR3 loop spans 12 amino acids. The CDR3 DNA reads TGTGCCAGCAGTTACTCGAGGACTGAAGCTTTCTTT. Encoded protein: CASSYSRTEAFF.

V and J are TRBV7-9 and TRBJ2-7; D may be TRBD1 (6 bases). Germline loops: CDR1 SEHNR, CDR2 FQNEAQ (reference sequence). The CDR3 is 15 residues long. The ends were cut back, 2 bases at V and 0 bases at J, with 11 bases in the middle. The CDR3 here is CASSLSGVISYEQYF. The CDR3 DNA is TGTGCCAGCAGCTTATCAGGGGTGATCTCCTACGAGCAGTACTTC.

The CDR3: CASSLTTGQRSPLHF. The CDR3 nucleotides read TGTGCCAGCAGCCTGACCACAGGGCAAAGATCACCCCTCCACTTT. J is TRBJ1-6 and V is TRBV11-2; TRBD1 might be the D (6 bases). The germline V gene encodes CDR1 SGHAT and CDR2 FQNNGV. Trimming pared 5 bases from V and 10 bases from J, leaving 18 bases between. This CDR3 is built from 15 residues.

This sequence joins TRBV7-3 and TRBJ2-1; possible D gene TRBD1, 5 bases. CDR3 length equals 16 residues. Trimming took 2 bases from V and 6 from J, leaving 17 bases between them. Per the germline V gene, CDR1 is SGHTA and CDR2 is FQGTGA. CDR3 region: CASSLSGRVKGNEQFF. The CDR3 DNA reads as TGTGCCAGCAGCTTATCGGGCAGGGTAAAGGGCAATGAGCAGTTCTTC.

The CDR3 DNA reads TGTGCCAGCAGCTTAGCGGCTAGCGGGGGCTCCTACAATGAGCAGTTCTTC. Translated, it gives CASSLAASGGSYNEQFF. V gene TRBV7-2 combines with J gene TRBJ2-1; 10 bases are shared with TRBD2. The CDR3 extends over 17 amino acids. Looked up from germline, CDR1 is SGHTA and CDR2 is FQGNSA. After removal of 0 bases from V and 0 bases from J, the junction contained 2 bases not matched to a gene.